This paragraph reports one T cell receptor (beta chain). The data are from a study of T cell changes during pregnancy in multiple sclerosis. The CDR3 contains 16 residues. Trimming took 4 bases from V and 4 from J; bases not matched to a gene: 10. CDR1 MGHRA and CDR2 YSYEKL come from the germline V gene. Some clones are missing from TCRdb's copy, which holds only in-frame ones; the method was immunoSEQ multiplex PCR. The table includes about 28,000 clones, approximately 92% detected once. This sequence joins TRBV4-1 and TRBJ2-3, with 8 bases fitting TRBD2. This receptor was identified in a female donor with multiple sclerosis, enrolled in a pregnancy study. Source: CD4+ T cells from peripheral blood mononuclear cells, taken in the second trimester of pregnancy. For the CDR3, the DNA is TGCGCCAGCAGCCGAACCGGGGGGGCATTCCCAGATACGCAGTATTTT. The encoded protein is CASSRTGGAFPDTQYF.